This entry features one T cell receptor (beta chain) sequence. Losses at the gene ends were 5 bases for V and 5 bases for J; bases not matched to a gene: 5. The germline gives CDR1 MNHEY, CDR2 SVGAGI. CDR3 length: 13 residues. There were no recent acute infections or vaccinations among the donors, who were healthy HIV-negative adults. Sequencing was performed with immunoSEQ multiplex PCR; in TCRdb, only in-frame clones are kept and a portion is missing. Of a few million clones listed, approximately 92% were seen once; the top ten hold over 0.12%. The data derive from a study of shared clonotypes between healthy human individuals.

Sequencing used naive CD4+ T cells sorted from blood. Subset reported: CD45RA+ positively selected. The rearrangement joins TRBV6-5 to TRBJ1-1, with 7 bases fitting TRBD1. This sequence was found in a man younger than 35 in good health. In DNA, the CDR3 is TGTGCCAGCAGTCCGGACAGGCCGACTGAAGCTTTCTTT. It translates to CASSPDRPTEAFF.